Reported below is one T cell receptor beta chain. Its target is not known. This record comes from a study of CD8+ T cells in alopecia areata. Looking at the study overall: A 6-month period off drug followed tofacitinib, which lasted 6 to 18 months. Notes on the study in general: On tofacitinib, scalp clonality and expanded CD8+ clones among top 100 fell significantly. It was lesional scalp, especially alopecia totalis/universalis, that showed higher clonality than normal scalp.

Treatment defined: oral pan-JAK inhibitor, 5-10 mg twice daily. Specimens obtained from alopecia areata patients comprised lesional scalp punch biopsies and peripheral blood. TCR sequencing used cDNA made by reverse transcription of extracted RNA. Sequenced by immunoSEQ multiplex PCR; TCRdb stores in-frame clones only, minus some. The data contain 150,000 to 200,000 clones, roughly two thirds of them seen just once; the ten biggest clones take up approximately 0.9%. Unmatched junction bases numbered 1, after V lost 4 bases and J lost 4 bases. The CDR3 consists of 14 residues. Germline V lookup: CDR1 MNHNS, CDR2 SASEGT.

Specimen: CD4+ T cells sorted from blood, collected at week 4, from a patient treated with tofacitinib. The source of this sequence is a human donor with alopecia areata. The V and J genes are TRBV6-1 and TRBJ2-2; TRBD2 matches 9 bases. CDR3 DNA sequence: TGTGCCAGCAGTGGACTAGCGGCCACCGGGGAGCTGTTTTTT. Its translation: CASSGLAATGELFF.